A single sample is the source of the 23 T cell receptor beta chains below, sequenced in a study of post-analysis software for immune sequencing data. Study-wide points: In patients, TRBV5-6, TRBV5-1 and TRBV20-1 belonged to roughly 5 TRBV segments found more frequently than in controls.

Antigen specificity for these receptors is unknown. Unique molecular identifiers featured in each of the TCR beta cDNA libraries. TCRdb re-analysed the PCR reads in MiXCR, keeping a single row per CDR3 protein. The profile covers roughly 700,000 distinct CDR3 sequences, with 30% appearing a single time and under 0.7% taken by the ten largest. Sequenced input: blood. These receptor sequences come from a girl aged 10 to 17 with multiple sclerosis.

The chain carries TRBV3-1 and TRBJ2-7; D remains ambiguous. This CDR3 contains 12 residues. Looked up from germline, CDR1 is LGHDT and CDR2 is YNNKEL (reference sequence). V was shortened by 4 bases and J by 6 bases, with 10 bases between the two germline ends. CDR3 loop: CASSPSQFEQYF. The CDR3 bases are TGTGCCAGCAGCCCGTCACAGTTCGAGCAGTACTTC.

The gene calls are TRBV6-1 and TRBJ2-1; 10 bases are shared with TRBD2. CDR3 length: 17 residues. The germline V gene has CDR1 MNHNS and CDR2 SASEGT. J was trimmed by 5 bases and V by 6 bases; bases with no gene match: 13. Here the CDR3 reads CASRGGSGRPSHNEQFF. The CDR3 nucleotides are TGTGCCAGCAGAGGGGGTAGCGGGAGGCCGTCCCACAATGAGCAGTTCTTC.

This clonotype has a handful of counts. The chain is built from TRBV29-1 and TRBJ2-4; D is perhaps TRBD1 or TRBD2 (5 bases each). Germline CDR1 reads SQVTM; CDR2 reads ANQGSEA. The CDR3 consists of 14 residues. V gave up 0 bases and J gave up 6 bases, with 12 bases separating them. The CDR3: CSVEDWGPGNIQYF. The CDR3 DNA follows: TGCAGCGTTGAAGATTGGGGACCGGGAAACATTCAGTACTTC.

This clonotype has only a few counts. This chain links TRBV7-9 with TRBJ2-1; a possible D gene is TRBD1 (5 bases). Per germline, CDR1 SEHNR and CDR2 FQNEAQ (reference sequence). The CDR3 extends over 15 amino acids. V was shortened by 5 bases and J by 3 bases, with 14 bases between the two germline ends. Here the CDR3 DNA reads TGTGCCAGCAGCGCTCGACAGCCCTACTACAATGAGCAGTTCTTC. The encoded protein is CASSARQPYYNEQFF.

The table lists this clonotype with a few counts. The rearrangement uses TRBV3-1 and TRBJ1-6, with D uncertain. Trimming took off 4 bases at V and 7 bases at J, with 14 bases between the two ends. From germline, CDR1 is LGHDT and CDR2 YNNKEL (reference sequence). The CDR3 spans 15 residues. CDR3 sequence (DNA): TGTGCCAGCAGCCCCCACCTAGGCCCGAATTCACCCCTCCACTTT. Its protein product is CASSPHLGPNSPLHF.

The CDR3 bases are TGTGCCAGCTCCGGGACGGTGGGAGAGACCCAGTACTTC. Translating it yields CASSGTVGETQYF. This rearrangement joins TRBV18 to TRBJ2-5; possibly TRBD1 or TRBD2 for D (5 bases each). The germline CDR1 and CDR2 sequences are KGHSH and LQKENI. V lost 6 bases, J lost 4 bases, and 12 bases lay in between. The CDR3 covers 13 residues.

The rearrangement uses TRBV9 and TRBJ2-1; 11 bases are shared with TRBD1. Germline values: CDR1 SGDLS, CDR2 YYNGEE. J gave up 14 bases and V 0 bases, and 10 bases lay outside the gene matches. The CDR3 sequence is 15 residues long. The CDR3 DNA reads TGTGCCAGCAGCGTAGGGGGGACAGGGGGATGGGAGAAGTTCTTC. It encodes CASSVGGTGGWEKFF. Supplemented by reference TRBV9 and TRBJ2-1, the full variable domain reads DSGVTQTPKHLITATGQRVTLRCSPRSGDLSVYWYQQSLDQGLQFLIQYYNGEERAKGNILERFSAQQFPDLHSELNLSSLELGDSALYFCASSVGGTGGWEKFFGPGTRLTVL.

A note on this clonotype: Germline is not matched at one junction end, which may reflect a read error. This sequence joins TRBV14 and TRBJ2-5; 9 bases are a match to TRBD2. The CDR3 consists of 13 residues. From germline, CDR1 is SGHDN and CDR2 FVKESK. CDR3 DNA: TGTGCTAGCAGCGGCGGGAGGGGAGAGACCCAGTACTTC. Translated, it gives CASSGGRGETQYF.

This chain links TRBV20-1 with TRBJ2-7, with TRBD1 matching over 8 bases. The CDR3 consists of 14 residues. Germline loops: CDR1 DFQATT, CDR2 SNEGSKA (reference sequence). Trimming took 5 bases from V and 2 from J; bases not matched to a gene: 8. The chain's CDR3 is CSAAPGGRTYEQYF. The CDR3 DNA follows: TGCAGTGCTGCCCCAGGGGGCCGGACCTACGAGCAGTACTTC.

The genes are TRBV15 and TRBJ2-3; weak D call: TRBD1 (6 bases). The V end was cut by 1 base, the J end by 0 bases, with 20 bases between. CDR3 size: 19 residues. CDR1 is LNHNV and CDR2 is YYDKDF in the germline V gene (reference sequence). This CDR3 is CATSRGLPGAEASTDTQYF. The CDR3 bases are TGTGCCACCAGCAGAGGACTCCCAGGGGCGGAAGCTAGCACAGATACGCAGTATTTT.

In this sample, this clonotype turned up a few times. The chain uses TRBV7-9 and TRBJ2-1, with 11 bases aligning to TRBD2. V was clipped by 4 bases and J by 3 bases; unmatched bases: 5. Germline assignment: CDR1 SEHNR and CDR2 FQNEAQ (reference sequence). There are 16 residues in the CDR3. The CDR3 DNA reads TGTGCCAGCAGCTCGACACTAGCGGGAGTCTACAATGAGCAGTTCTTC. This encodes CASSSTLAGVYNEQFF.

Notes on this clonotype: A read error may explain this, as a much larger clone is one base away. The CDR3 spells CSAWRGGNEQYF. The CDR3, as DNA: TGCAGTGCTTGGCGGGGGGGAAACGAGCAGTACTTC. The rearrangement joins TRBV20-1 to TRBJ2-5; 9 nucleotides align to TRBD2. The J call could be wrong; TRBJ2-7 is a better fit for the DNA end. This CDR3 region has 12 residues. Germline V gene lookup returns CDR1 DFQATT and CDR2 SNEGSKA (reference sequence).

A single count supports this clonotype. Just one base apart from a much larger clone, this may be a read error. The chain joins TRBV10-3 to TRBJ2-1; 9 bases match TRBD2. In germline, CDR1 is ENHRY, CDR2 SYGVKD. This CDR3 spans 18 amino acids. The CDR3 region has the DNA TGTGTCATCAGTGGCGTAGGCGGGAGGGCCGGCCTTTACAATGAGCAGTTCTTC. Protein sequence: CVISGVGGRAGLYNEQFF.

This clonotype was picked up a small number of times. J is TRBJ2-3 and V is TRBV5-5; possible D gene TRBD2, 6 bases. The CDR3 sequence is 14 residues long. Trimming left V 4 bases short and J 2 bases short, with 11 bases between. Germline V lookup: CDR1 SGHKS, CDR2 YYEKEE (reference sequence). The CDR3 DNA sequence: TGTGCCAGCAGCCGGAGACTAGACACAGATACGCAGTATTTT. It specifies CASSRRLDTDTQYF.

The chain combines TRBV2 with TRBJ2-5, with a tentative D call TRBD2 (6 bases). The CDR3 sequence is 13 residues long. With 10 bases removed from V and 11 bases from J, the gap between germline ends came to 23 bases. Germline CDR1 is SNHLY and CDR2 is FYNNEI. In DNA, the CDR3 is TGTGCCACGAGGGCCGGGGGTAAGGACGAACAGTACTTC. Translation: CATRAGGKDEQYF.

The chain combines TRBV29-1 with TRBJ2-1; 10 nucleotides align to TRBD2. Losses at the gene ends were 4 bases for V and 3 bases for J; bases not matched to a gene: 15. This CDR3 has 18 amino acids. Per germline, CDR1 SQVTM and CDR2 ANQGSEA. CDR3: CSVGTGDSGTSVYNEQFF. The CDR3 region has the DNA TGCAGCGTTGGTACAGGCGACTCCGGGACTAGCGTCTACAATGAGCAGTTCTTC.

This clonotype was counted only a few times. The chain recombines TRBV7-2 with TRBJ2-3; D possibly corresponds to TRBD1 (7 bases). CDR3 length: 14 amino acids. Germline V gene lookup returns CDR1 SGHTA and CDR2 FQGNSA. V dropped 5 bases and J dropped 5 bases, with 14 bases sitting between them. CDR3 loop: CASSAEGAGDTQYF. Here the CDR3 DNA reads TGTGCCAGCAGCGCGGAGGGGGCGGGAGATACGCAGTATTTT. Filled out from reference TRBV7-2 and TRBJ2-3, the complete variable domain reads GAGVSQSPSNKVTEKGKDVELRCDPISGHTALYWYRQSLGQGLEFLIYFQGNSAPDKSGLPSDRFSAERTGGSVSTLTIQRTQQEDSAVYLCASSAEGAGDTQYFGPGTRLTVL.

The CDR3 loop is CASSRSGPLAGYTF. For the CDR3, the DNA is TGTGCCAGCAGCCGGTCCGGACCCTTGGCTGGCTACACCTTC. The chain is built from TRBV28 and TRBJ1-2; D is unclear. This CDR3 has 14 residues. Germline V gene sequence: CDR1 MDHEN, CDR2 SYDVKM. V was pared by 6 bases and J by 7 bases, with 18 bases between.

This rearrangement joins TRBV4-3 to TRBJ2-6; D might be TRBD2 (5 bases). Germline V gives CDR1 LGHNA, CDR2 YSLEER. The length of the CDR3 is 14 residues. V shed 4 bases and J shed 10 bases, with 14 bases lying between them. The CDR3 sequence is CASSPNRPGNVLTF. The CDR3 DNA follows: TGCGCCAGCAGCCCAAACCGCCCGGGAAACGTCCTGACTTTC.

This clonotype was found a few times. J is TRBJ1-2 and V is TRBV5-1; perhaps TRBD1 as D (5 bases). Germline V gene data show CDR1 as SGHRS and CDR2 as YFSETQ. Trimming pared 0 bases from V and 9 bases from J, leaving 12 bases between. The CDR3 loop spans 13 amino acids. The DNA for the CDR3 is TGCGCCAGCAGCTTGGGACAGCCTAGCCGCTACACCTTC. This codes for CASSLGQPSRYTF.

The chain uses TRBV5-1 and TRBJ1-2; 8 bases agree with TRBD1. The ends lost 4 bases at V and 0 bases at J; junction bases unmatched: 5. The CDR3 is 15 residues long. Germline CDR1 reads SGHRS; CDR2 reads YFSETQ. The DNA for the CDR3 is TGCGCCAGCAGCATTAGGACAGGGTCTAACTATGGCTACACCTTC. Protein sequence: CASSIRTGSNYGYTF.

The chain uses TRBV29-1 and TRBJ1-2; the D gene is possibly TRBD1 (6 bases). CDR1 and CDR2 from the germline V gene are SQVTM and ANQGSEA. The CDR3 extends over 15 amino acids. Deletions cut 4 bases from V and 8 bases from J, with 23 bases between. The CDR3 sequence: CSVGGDRYRERGYTF. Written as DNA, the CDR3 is TGCAGCGTTGGGGGGGATAGATACAGGGAAAGGGGCTACACCTTC. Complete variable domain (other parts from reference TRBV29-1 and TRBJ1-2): SAVISQKPSRDICQRGTSLTIQCQVDSQVTMMFWYRQQPGQSLTLIATANQGSEATYESGFVIDKFPISRPNLTFSTLTVSNMSPEDSSIYLCSVGGDRYRERGYTFGSGTRLTVV.

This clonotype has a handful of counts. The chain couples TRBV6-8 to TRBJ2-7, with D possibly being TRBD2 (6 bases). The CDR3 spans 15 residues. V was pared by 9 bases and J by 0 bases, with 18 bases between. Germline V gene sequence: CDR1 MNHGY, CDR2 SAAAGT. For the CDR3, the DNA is TGTGCCAGTAGATTTCGGGAGCGAGGCTCCTACGAGCAGTACTTC. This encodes CASRFRERGSYEQYF.